The 25 T cell receptor beta chains presented below share a single source sample, sequenced in a study of T cell changes during pregnancy in multiple sclerosis. Assay used: immunoSEQ multiplex PCR; TCRdb lists only in-frame clones, some missing. Among 40,000 to 60,000 clones, approximately 94% were seen once, and the ten largest hold less than 6%. Sequenced here: CD8+ T cells from peripheral blood mononuclear cells, sampled before pregnancy. The source of these receptors is a female donor with multiple sclerosis, enrolled in a pregnancy study.

This clone appeared once. The rearrangement uses TRBV19 and TRBJ1-4; TRBD1 agrees at 7 bases. Germline V gene lookup returns CDR1 LNHDA and CDR2 SQIVND (reference sequence). Trimming removed 4 bases from V and 0 bases from J; junction bases left unmatched: 2. The CDR3 has 15 residues. The CDR3 spells CASSTGTATNEKLFF. The CDR3 DNA reads TGTGCCAGTAGTACTGGGACAGCAACTAATGAAAAACTGTTTTTT.

The rearrangement joins TRBV27 to TRBJ2-1; 13 bases fit TRBD2. Germline CDR1 and CDR2: MNHEY and SMNVEV (reference sequence). This CDR3 has 16 amino acids. V lost 6 bases, J lost 8 bases, and 10 bases stayed unmatched. The CDR3 DNA sequence: TGTGCCAGCAGCTGGACTAGCGGGAGCATGTTGGATGAGCAGTTCTTC. Encoded protein: CASSWTSGSMLDEQFF.

CDR3 sequence: CASSYGGALLQETQYF. The CDR3 DNA reads as TGTGCCAGCAGTTACGGAGGGGCCCTCTTACAAGAGACCCAGTACTTC. This rearrangement joins TRBV6-6 to TRBJ2-5, with D possibly TRBD2 on 6 matching bases. With 2 bases removed from V and 2 bases from J, the gap between germline ends came to 15 bases. The CDR3 covers 16 residues. The germline V gene encodes CDR1 MNHNY and CDR2 SVGAGI (reference sequence).

The chain joins TRBV7-6 to TRBJ1-4; 7 nucleotides agree with TRBD1. The CDR3 sequence is 14 residues long. Unmatched junction bases numbered 5, after V lost 4 bases and J lost 6 bases. CDR1 SGHVS and CDR2 FNYEAQ come from the germline V gene. The CDR3 region is CASSSRQGYEKLFF. The CDR3 DNA reads as TGTGCCAGCAGCTCAAGACAGGGCTATGAAAAACTGTTTTTT. Variable domain in full (rest from reference TRBV7-6 and TRBJ1-4): GAGVSQSPRYKVTKRGQDVALRCDPISGHVSLYWYRQALGQGPEFLTYFNYEAQQDKSGLPNDRFSAERPEGSISTLTIQRTEQRDSAMYRCASSSRQGYEKLFFGSGTQLSVL.

The CDR3 spells CASSLGSGGEETQYF. For the CDR3, the DNA is TGTGCCAGCAGTTTAGGAAGCGGGGGAGAAGAGACCCAGTACTTC. V is TRBV27 and J is TRBJ2-5; 8 bases agree with TRBD2. The CDR3 extends over 15 amino acids. Trimming at V came to 2 bases and at J to 3 bases, leaving 5 bases not matched to a gene. CDR1 and CDR2 (germline): MNHEY, SMNVEV (reference sequence).

Written as DNA, the CDR3 is TGCGCCAGCAGCTTCATGACAGGGGAGGAGGATACGCAGTATTTT. Residues: CASSFMTGEEDTQYF. The rearrangement uses TRBV5-1 and TRBJ2-3, with 8 bases that match TRBD1. The CDR3 covers 15 residues. The germline V gene encodes CDR1 SGHRS and CDR2 YFSETQ. The J segment lost 6 bases and the V segment lost 2 bases, leaving 8 bases of the junction unmatched.

The chain links TRBV7-6 to TRBJ1-1; TRBD1 matches at 10 bases. The CDR3 covers 14 residues. Germline V gives CDR1 SGHVS, CDR2 FNYEAQ. V dropped 4 bases and J dropped 1; count of bases not matched to a gene: 0. The CDR3 DNA follows: TGTGCCAGCAGCTGGGACAGGGGGAACACTGAAGCTTTCTTT. Amino acid sequence: CASSWDRGNTEAFF.

The gene calls are TRBV29-1 and TRBJ2-1, with 11 bases fitting TRBD2. This CDR3 region has 16 residues. Germline V gene data show CDR1 as SQVTM and CDR2 as ANQGSEA. After removal of 4 bases from V and 5 bases from J, the junction contained 10 bases not matched to a gene. Here the CDR3 reads CSVGGASGRTNNEQFF. In nucleotides, the CDR3 is TGCAGCGTTGGGGGGGCTAGCGGGAGGACTAACAATGAGCAGTTCTTC.

The chain employs TRBV10-1 and TRBJ2-7, with 11 bases that match TRBD2. This CDR3 is built from 14 residues. CDR1 is WNHNN and CDR2 is SYGVQD in the germline V gene (reference sequence). J gave up 5 bases and V 5 bases, and 5 bases lay outside the gene matches. CDR3 coding DNA: TGCGCCAGCAGTCTACTAGCGGGAGTGGACGAGCAGTACTTC. Translated, it gives CASSLLAGVDEQYF.

The chain uses TRBV6-4 and TRBJ2-2; perhaps TRBD1 as D (5 bases). Per the germline V gene, CDR1 is MRHNA and CDR2 is SNTAGT. The CDR3 is 13 residues long. Deletions cut 5 bases from V and 4 bases from J, with 8 bases between. The CDR3 bases are TGTGCCAGCAGTAGACAGAGCACCGGGGAGCTGTTTTTT. This sequence encodes CASSRQSTGELFF.

This clone was picked up a small number of times. This chain links TRBV9 with TRBJ2-7; 7 nucleotides align to TRBD2. This CDR3 is 16 amino acids long. Trimming removed 5 bases from V and 1 base from J; junction bases left unmatched: 12. CDR1 and CDR2 (germline): SGDLS, YYNGEE. CDR3 protein: CASSHSREGRSYEQYF. The DNA of the CDR3 is TGTGCCAGCAGTCACAGTAGGGAGGGGAGGTCCTACGAGCAGTACTTC. The full variable domain, in which reference TRBV9 and TRBJ2-7 provide the parts outside the CDR3, is DSGVTQTPKHLITATGQRVTLRCSPRSGDLSVYWYQQSLDQGLQFLIQYYNGEERAKGNILERFSAQQFPDLHSELNLSSLELGDSALYFCASSHSREGRSYEQYFGPGTRLTVT.

The chain links TRBV19 to TRBJ2-7; D possibly corresponds to TRBD1 (6 bases). V shed 3 bases and J shed 1 base, with 19 bases lying between them. The CDR3 is 17 amino acids. Germline CDR1 reads LNHDA; CDR2 reads SQIVND (reference sequence). CDR3 nucleotides: TGTGCCAGTAGTATCGGTTCAGGGGATCTCTCATCCTACGAGCAGTACTTC. This translates into CASSIGSGDLSSYEQYF. Full variable domain (remainder filled in from reference TRBV19 and TRBJ2-7): DGGITQSPKYLFRKEGQNVTLSCEQNLNHDAMYWYRQDPGQGLRLIYYSQIVNDFQKGDIAEGYSVSREKKESFPLTVTSAQKNPTAFYLCASSIGSGDLSSYEQYFGPGTRLTVT.

This chain uses TRBV11-1 with TRBJ2-1; 8 bases fit TRBD2. Germline V gives CDR1 SGHAT, CDR2 FQDESV (reference sequence). The CDR3 is 16 amino acids. J gave up 2 bases and V 3 bases, and 6 bases lay outside the gene matches. The CDR3, as DNA: TGTGCCAGCAGCTTGGGTAATAGCGGGACCTACAATGAGCAGTTCTTC. Translating gives CASSLGNSGTYNEQFF.

The V gene is TRBV10-1, the J gene TRBJ1-5, with TRBD1 as a possible D gene (6 bases). This CDR3 has 16 amino acids. CDR1 is WNHNN, CDR2 SYGVQD, per germline (reference sequence). V lost 7 bases and J lost 1, with 17 bases in between. This chain's CDR3 is CASNPSRTVSNQPQHF. Written as DNA, the CDR3 is TGCGCCAGCAATCCCTCCAGGACAGTCAGCAATCAGCCCCAGCATTTT.

V is TRBV2 and J is TRBJ2-2, with TRBD2 matching over 8 bases. This CDR3 comprises 15 residues. With V trimmed by 4 bases and J by 1 base, 2 bases remained unmatched. Germline lookup yields CDR1 SNHLY and CDR2 FYNNEI. CDR3 sequence: CASSGAGGNTGELFF. DNA of the CDR3: TGTGCCAGCAGTGGGGCGGGAGGGAACACCGGGGAGCTGTTTTTT.

The V gene is TRBV13, the J gene TRBJ1-1; D uncertain. Germline assignment: CDR1 PRHDT and CDR2 FYEKMQ (reference sequence). CDR3 length equals 13 residues. V was shortened by 6 bases and J by 0 bases, with 8 bases between the two germline ends. The CDR3 sequence is CASRAAMNTEAFF. CDR3 DNA: TGTGCCAGCAGGGCCGCCATGAACACTGAAGCTTTCTTT. The whole variable domain, remainder taken from reference TRBV13 and TRBJ1-1, is AAGVIQSPRHLIKEKRETATLKCYPIPRHDTVYWYQQGPGQDPQFLISFYEKMQSDKGSIPDRFSAQQFSDYHSELNMSSLELGDSALYFCASRAAMNTEAFFGQGTRLTVV.

This chain joins TRBV6-5 and TRBJ1-1; tentatively, D is TRBD1 (5 bases). The ends were cut back, 5 bases at V and 1 base at J, with 14 bases in the middle. Germline V lookup: CDR1 MNHEY, CDR2 SVGAGI. There are 15 residues in the CDR3. The DNA for the CDR3 is TGTGCCAGCAGTCCCCCTGTCCAGGGGAACACTGAAGCTTTCTTT. Its protein product is CASSPPVQGNTEAFF.

The V gene is TRBV7-3, the J gene TRBJ1-1, with D possibly TRBD1 on 5 matching bases. The CDR3 contains 13 residues. V was cut by 5 bases and J by 8 bases, with 15 bases left in between. Germline-derived CDR1 and CDR2 are SGHTA and FQGTGA. CDR3 protein: CASSRMGGAEAFF. The DNA of the CDR3 is TGTGCCAGCAGCCGAATGGGCGGGGCCGAAGCTTTCTTT.

The chain joins TRBV5-1 to TRBJ1-1, with D possibly TRBD1 on 6 matching bases. The V gene's germline CDR1 is SGHRS and CDR2 YFSETQ. The CDR3 sequence is 12 residues long. The V gene lost 4 bases and the J gene lost 11 bases, with 15 bases spanning the gap. The CDR3: CASSGEDRRAFF. The CDR3 DNA follows: TGCGCCAGCAGCGGAGAGGACAGAAGGGCTTTCTTT.

In this sample, this clone turned up a few times. The J gene is TRBJ2-7, the V gene TRBV27, with TRBD2 matching over 10 bases. The junction had 2 bases not matched to a gene; V was cut back by 4 bases and J by 11 bases. The CDR3 consists of 11 residues. The germline V gene encodes CDR1 MNHEY and CDR2 SMNVEV (reference sequence). CDR3 sequence reads: CASSSGLAEYF. The CDR3 coding sequence is TGTGCCAGCAGTTCTGGACTAGCGGAGTACTTC.

The V and J genes are TRBV19 and TRBJ2-2, with D maybe TRBD1 (5 bases). From germline, CDR1 is LNHDA and CDR2 SQIVND (reference sequence). With 5 bases removed from V and 0 bases from J, the gap between germline ends came to 7 bases. The CDR3 is 14 amino acids. Written as DNA, the CDR3 is TGTGCCAGTAGTTTGACAGCGAACACCGGGGAGCTGTTTTTT. Translated: CASSLTANTGELFF.

Here the CDR3 DNA reads TGTGCCAGCAGTCCCACAGACAGGGCAAGGTTCTATGGCTACACCTTC. Its protein is CASSPTDRARFYGYTF. The gene calls are TRBV27 and TRBJ1-2; 7 nucleotides align to TRBD1. Germline V CDR1 and CDR2: MNHEY, SMNVEV (reference sequence). V shed 5 bases, J shed 4 bases, and the junction held 13 bases outside the gene matches. The CDR3 spans 16 residues.

This chain uses TRBV13 with TRBJ2-7; D uncertain. The CDR3 contains 13 residues. The V gene lost 3 bases and the J gene lost 1 base, with 7 bases spanning the gap. From germline, CDR1 is PRHDT and CDR2 FYEKMQ (reference sequence). The CDR3 sequence: CASSFYRSYEQYF. The DNA for the CDR3 is TGTGCCAGCAGCTTTTATAGATCCTACGAGCAGTACTTC.

The chain joins TRBV7-8 to TRBJ2-5, with a weak D call TRBD2 (6 bases). This CDR3 has 17 residues. The V end was cut by 5 bases, the J end by 3 bases, with 22 bases between. CDR1 and CDR2 (germline): SGHVS, FQNEAQ. As DNA, the CDR3 is TGTGCCAGCAGCATCCCCGGGACTCCGTCGATAAAAGAGACCCAGTACTTC. Encoded protein: CASSIPGTPSIKETQYF.

The V and J genes are TRBV5-4 and TRBJ1-1; D might be TRBD1 (6 bases). V lost 2 bases to trimming and J lost 4 bases, with 6 bases between them. Per the germline V gene, CDR1 is SGHNT and CDR2 is YYREEE (reference sequence). The CDR3 contains 12 residues. The CDR3 loop is CASSLQGTEAFF. The CDR3 DNA follows: TGTGCCAGCAGCTTACAGGGCACTGAAGCTTTCTTT.